This T cell receptor (beta chain) was captured in a study of T-cell reconstitution after alpha-beta-depleted transplantation in children. Study-level findings and limits: T-cell counts and diversity at one year post-transplant came mainly from newly produced T cells. At around two months after transplant, the alpha-beta T cells were reportedly derived from several hundred expanded clones that came from non-depleted graft cells. Elevated TCRbeta diversity at day 60 was traced, in some patients, to surviving recipient T cells and thymic progenitors.

Note on this clonotype: Its antigen is unidentified.

Germline V gives CDR1 SEHNR, CDR2 FQNEAQ (reference sequence). The CDR3 is 17 amino acids. Germline trimming cut 0 bases from V and 5 bases from J; bases unmatched to any gene: 11. This sample's TCRbeta library carried unique molecular identifier barcodes. Via MiXCR, TCRdb re-called the PCR reads, giving one row per CDR3 protein. Altogether 250,000 to 400,000 distinct CDR3 sequences are present, 23% being singletons, with the ten largest covering over 9.5%. The specimen was PBMCs, mostly from graft donor cells, collected 180 days after TCRalphabeta/CD19-depleted stem cell transplant. The V and J genes are TRBV7-9 and TRBJ2-7, with 9 bases fitting TRBD2. The TCR comes from a male patient under 18 who had a stem cell transplant for acute lymphoblastic leukemia, so the T cells may come from the graft donor. In nucleotides, the CDR3 is TGTGCCAGCAGCTTAGCTAGGGGTAGCGGGAGTGGCCACGAGCAGTACTTC. Translation: CASSLARGSGSGHEQYF.